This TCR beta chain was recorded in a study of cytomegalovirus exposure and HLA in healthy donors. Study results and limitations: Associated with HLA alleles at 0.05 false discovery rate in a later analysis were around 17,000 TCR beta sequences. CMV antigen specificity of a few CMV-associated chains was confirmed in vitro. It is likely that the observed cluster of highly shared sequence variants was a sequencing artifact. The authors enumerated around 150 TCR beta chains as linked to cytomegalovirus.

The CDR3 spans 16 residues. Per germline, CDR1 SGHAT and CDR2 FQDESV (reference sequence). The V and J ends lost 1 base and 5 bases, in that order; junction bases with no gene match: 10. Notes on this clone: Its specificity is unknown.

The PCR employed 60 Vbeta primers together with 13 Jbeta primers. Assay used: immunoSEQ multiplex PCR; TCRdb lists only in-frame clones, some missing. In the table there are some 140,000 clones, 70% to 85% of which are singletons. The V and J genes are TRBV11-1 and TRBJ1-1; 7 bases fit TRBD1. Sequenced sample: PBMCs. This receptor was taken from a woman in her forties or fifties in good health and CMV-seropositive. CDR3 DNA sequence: TGTGCCAGCAGCTTAGGCCCACAGGGGCGTGGGACTGAAGCTTTCTTT. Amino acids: CASSLGPQGRGTEAFF.